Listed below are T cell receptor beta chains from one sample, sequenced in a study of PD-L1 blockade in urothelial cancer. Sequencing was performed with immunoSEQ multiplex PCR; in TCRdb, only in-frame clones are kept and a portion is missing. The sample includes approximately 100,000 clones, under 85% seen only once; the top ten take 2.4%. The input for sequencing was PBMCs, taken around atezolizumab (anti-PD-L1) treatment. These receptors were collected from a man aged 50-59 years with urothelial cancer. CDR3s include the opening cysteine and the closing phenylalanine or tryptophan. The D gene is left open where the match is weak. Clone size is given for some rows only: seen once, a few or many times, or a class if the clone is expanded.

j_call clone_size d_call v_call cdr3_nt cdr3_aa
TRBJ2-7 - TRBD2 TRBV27 TGTGCCAGCAGTTATGTGGGGACTAGCAACTACGAGCAGTACTTC CASSYVGTSNYEQYF
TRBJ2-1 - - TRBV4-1 TGCGCCAGCAGCGCAGCGGCTTACTCCTACAATGAGCAGTTCTTC CASSAAAYSYNEQFF
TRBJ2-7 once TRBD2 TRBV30 TGTGCCTGGAGCGAGAGCGGGAGCTCCTACGAGCAGTACTTC CAWSESGSSYEQYF
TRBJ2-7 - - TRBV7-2 TGTGCCAGCAGCATCACTAATTACGAGCAGTACTTC CASSITNYEQYF
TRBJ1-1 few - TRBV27 TGTGCCAGCAGCATTCACGGGGTGGCGAACACTGAAGCTTTCTTT CASSIHGVANTEAFF
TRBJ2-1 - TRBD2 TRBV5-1 TGCGCCAGCAGCCCAGGACTAGCGGGAGGCTCCTGGTACAATGAGCAGTTCTTC CASSPGLAGGSWYNEQFF
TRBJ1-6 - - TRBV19 TGTGCCAGTAGATCGGGGGGACGGGATCGAGGACCCCTCCACTTT CASRSGGRDRGPLHF
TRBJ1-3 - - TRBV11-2 TGTGCCAGCAGCTTACATGCAATGATGGGCGTTGGAAACACCATATATTTT CASSLHAMMGVGNTIYF
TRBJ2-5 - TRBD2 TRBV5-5 TGTGCCAGCAGCTTGGGACTAGCGGAACAAGAGACCCAGTACTTC CASSLGLAEQETQYF
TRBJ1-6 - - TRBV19 TGTGCCAGTAGTATAAACAGGGTTGCACCCCTCCACTTT CASSINRVAPLHF
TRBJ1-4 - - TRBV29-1 TGCAGCGCGAAGGAGGGTTCTACTAATGAAAAACTGTTTTTT CSAKEGSTNEKLFF